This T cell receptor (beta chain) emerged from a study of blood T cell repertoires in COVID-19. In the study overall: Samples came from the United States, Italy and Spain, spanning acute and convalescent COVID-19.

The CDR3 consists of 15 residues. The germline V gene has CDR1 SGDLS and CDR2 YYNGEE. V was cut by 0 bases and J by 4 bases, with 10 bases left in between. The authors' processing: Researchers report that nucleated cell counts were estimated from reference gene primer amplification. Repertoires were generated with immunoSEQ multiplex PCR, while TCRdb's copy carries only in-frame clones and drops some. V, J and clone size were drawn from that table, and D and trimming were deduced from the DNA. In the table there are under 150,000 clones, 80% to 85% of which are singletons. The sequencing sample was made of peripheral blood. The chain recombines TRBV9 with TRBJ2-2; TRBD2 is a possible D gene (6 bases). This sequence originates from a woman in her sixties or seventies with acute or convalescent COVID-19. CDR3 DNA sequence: TGTGCCAGCAGCGTAGGAGGGAGGCTCACCGGGGAGCTGTTTTTT. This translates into CASSVGGRLTGELFF. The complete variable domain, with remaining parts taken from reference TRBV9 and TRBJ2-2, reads DSGVTQTPKHLITATGQRVTLRCSPRSGDLSVYWYQQSLDQGLQFLIQYYNGEERAKGNILERFSAQQFPDLHSELNLSSLELGDSALYFCASSVGGRLTGELFFGEGSRLTVL.